The following is a T cell receptor (beta chain) sequence with its context. The sample comes from a study of blood T cell repertoires in COVID-19. Using immunoSEQ multiplex PCR, the repertoire was profiled, and TCRdb retains in-frame clones only, with some absent. This repertoire shows over 45,000 clones, 65% to 90% found once; its top ten account for about 3.2%. Germline V lookup: CDR1 SEHNR, CDR2 FQNEAQ (reference sequence). CDR3 size: 14 residues. Trimming removed 2 bases at V and 7 bases at J, with 9 bases between. The V call is TRBV7-9, the J call TRBJ1-6; D possibly corresponds to TRBD1 (5 bases). Source material: peripheral blood. This receptor was obtained from a woman older than 75 with acute or convalescent COVID-19. CDR3 DNA: TGTGCCAGCAGCTTACAGGGAGGGAATTCACCCCTCCACTTT. It encodes CASSLQGGNSPLHF.